The T cell receptor (beta chain) under discussion was sequenced for a study of T cells in Graves' hyperthyroidism and ophthalmopathy. Whole-study results and caveats: Ophthalmopathy was distinguished from stable hyperthyroidism by 13 V-J signatures.

The authors deemed Graves' hyperthyroidism stable absent ophthalmopathy progression within 18 months. Pregnant or lactating patients were excluded, as were those with uncontrolled infection or other autoimmune disease. Germline loops: CDR1 SGHVS, CDR2 FQNEAQ. This CDR3 has 15 amino acids. V lost 5 bases, J lost 6 bases, and 13 bases stayed unmatched. There were TCR beta CDR3 regions amplified from RNA transcripts. With the HTBI primer set, the TCR CDR3 went through a first round of RT-PCR. TCRdb processed the multiplex PCR reads anew with MiXCR; each CDR3 protein has one entry. Of roughly 840,000 distinct CDR3 sequences in the sample, roughly 40% were seen once. This clonotype has just a few counts. Its cognate antigen is unknown.

The receptor's source is a man between 18 and 29 years old with Graves' hyperthyroidism. Specimen: blood. The rearrangement links TRBV7-8 to TRBJ2-7; 7 bases agree with TRBD2. The CDR3 loop is CASSQERGGAGEQYF. CDR3 nucleotides: TGTGCCAGCAGCCAAGAAAGGGGAGGGGCAGGCGAGCAGTACTTC. Full variable domain (outside the CDR3, taken from reference TRBV7-8 and TRBJ2-7): GAGVSQSPRYKVAKRGQDVALRCDPISGHVSLFWYQQALGQGPEFLTYFQNEAQLDKSGLPSDRFFAERPEGSVSTLKIQRTQQEDSAVYLCASSQERGGAGEQYFGPGTRLTVT.